Following are 20 T cell receptor beta chains from one sample sequenced in a study of OX40 agonist ivuxolimab in advanced cancers. Library preparation employed the immunoSEQ multiplex PCR assay. Not all clones reach the TCRdb copy of this immuneACCESS table, which keeps in-frame sequences only. Checked studies attribute under half of the gap to unresolved V genes and leave the rest unexplained. Recorded for this sample are around 95,000 clones; 93% of them occurred a single time. About 0.27% of the sample lies in the top ten. This specimen was CD4+ or CD8+ T cells sorted from blood, taken in a trial of the OX40 agonist ivuxolimab. The receptors originated from an adult with an advanced solid tumor such as melanoma, head and neck, liver or kidney cancer.

The rearrangement links TRBV6-1 to TRBJ2-1, with TRBD1 matching over 8 bases. The CDR3 extends over 15 amino acids. Germline V lookup: CDR1 MNHNS, CDR2 SASEGT. J was trimmed by 4 bases and V by 6 bases; bases with no gene match: 8. The CDR3 loop is CASRAGTGDYNEQFF. The CDR3 region has the DNA TGTGCCAGCAGAGCCGGGACAGGTGATTACAATGAGCAGTTCTTC.

The chain's CDR3 is CASSLRSSGANVLTF. In DNA form, the CDR3 reads TGTGCCAGCAGCTTGAGGAGCTCTGGGGCCAACGTCCTGACTTTC. The chain employs TRBV5-8 and TRBJ2-6, with no clear D. Trimming removed 1 base at V and 0 bases at J, with 5 bases between. Per germline, CDR1 SGHTS and CDR2 YDEGEE. The CDR3 runs 15 residues. Variable domain in full (rest from reference TRBV5-8 and TRBJ2-6): EAGVTQSPTHLIKTRGQQATLRCSPISGHTSVYWYQQALGLGLQFLLWYDEGEERNRGNFPPRFSGRQFPNYSSELNVNALELEDSALYLCASSLRSSGANVLTFGAGSRLTVL.

In DNA, the CDR3 is TGTGCCAGCAGCTTTTATAATTCACCCCTCCACTTT. Protein product: CASSFYNSPLHF. V gene TRBV7-2 combines with J gene TRBJ1-6; no firm D call. Trimming removed 3 bases from V and 4 bases from J, with 1 base in between. This CDR3 has 12 residues. In germline, CDR1 is SGHTA, CDR2 FQGNSA.

This sequence joins TRBV6-5 and TRBJ2-7, with a weak D call TRBD1 (6 bases). This CDR3 is 13 amino acids long. Germline CDR1 MNHEY, CDR2 SVGAGI. V was pared by 6 bases and J by 2 bases, with 11 bases between. The CDR3 coding sequence is TGTGCCAGCAGCCAGGGGCATGCCTACGAGCAGTACGTC. The encoded protein is CASSQGHAYEQYV.

This chain joins TRBV30 and TRBJ2-7, with 7 bases that match TRBD1. The CDR3 spans 16 residues. V gave up 0 bases and J gave up 3 bases; unmatched junction bases: 11. In germline, CDR1 is GTSNPN, CDR2 SVGIG (reference sequence). CDR3 sequence reads: CAWSVLMGQSNYEQYF. CDR3 coding DNA: TGTGCCTGGAGTGTTCTAATGGGACAGAGCAACTACGAGCAGTACTTC. Looking up the rest from reference TRBV30 and TRBJ2-7 gives the full variable domain: SQTIHQWPATLVQPVGSPLSLECTVEGTSNPNLYWYRQAAGRGLQLLFYSVGIGQISSEVPQNLSASRPQDRQFILSSKKLLLSDSGFYLCAWSVLMGQSNYEQYFGPGTRLTVT.

V usage is TRBV19 and J usage is TRBJ2-5; D is ambiguous. The CDR3 has 15 residues. The V gene's germline CDR1 is LNHDA and CDR2 SQIVND (reference sequence). Trimming stripped 0 bases from V and 0 bases from J, with 8 bases between. The CDR3 protein is CASSIEPPYQETQYF. In nucleotides, the CDR3 is TGTGCCAGTAGTATAGAGCCCCCGTACCAAGAGACCCAGTACTTC.

The J gene is TRBJ2-2, the V gene TRBV19, with TRBD2 identical over 7 bases. Germline CDR1 reads LNHDA; CDR2 reads SQIVND (reference sequence). V lost 6 bases, J lost 4 bases, and 8 bases stayed unmatched. CDR3 length equals 15 residues. DNA for the CDR3: TGTGCCAGTAGACAACGGCGGGGGACCACCGGGGAGCTGTTTTTT. The encoded protein is CASRQRRGTTGELFF. The variable domain in full, completed from reference TRBV19 and TRBJ2-2, reads DGGITQSPKYLFRKEGQNVTLSCEQNLNHDAMYWYRQDPGQGLRLIYYSQIVNDFQKGDIAEGYSVSREKKESFPLTVTSAQKNPTAFYLCASRQRRGTTGELFFGEGSRLTVL.

The gene calls are TRBV4-3 and TRBJ1-3; D not certain. CDR1 and CDR2 from the germline V gene are LGHNA and YSLEER. V lost 4 bases to trimming and J lost 2 bases, with 15 bases between them. CDR3 size: 16 residues. CDR3 amino acids: CASSLEAPSTGNTIYF. Here the CDR3 DNA reads TGCGCCAGCAGCCTCGAGGCCCCCTCGACTGGAAACACCATATATTTT.

CDR3 sequence reads: CSVNGTSGTYEQYV. The CDR3 DNA reads TGCAGCGTTAACGGGACTAGCGGGACCTACGAGCAGTACGTC. This chain joins TRBV29-1 and TRBJ2-7; 13 nucleotides align to TRBD2. Germline CDR1 is SQVTM and CDR2 is ANQGSEA. The CDR3 runs 14 residues. V was clipped by 5 bases and J by 2 bases; unmatched bases: 3.

CDR3 amino acids: CASSQAQGEVSPLHF. CDR3 DNA: TGTGCCAGCAGCCAAGCCCAGGGGGAGGTTTCACCCCTCCACTTT. This chain uses TRBV4-2 with TRBJ1-6, with 7 bases identical to TRBD1. Germline V gene lookup returns CDR1 LGHNA and CDR2 YNFKEQ. With V trimmed by 1 base and J by 9 bases, 6 bases remained unmatched. CDR3 length: 15 amino acids.

The chain employs TRBV7-2 and TRBJ2-1; D uncertain. V dropped 5 bases and J dropped 9 bases, with 17 bases sitting between them. This CDR3 contains 14 residues. Germline V CDR1 and CDR2: SGHTA, FQGNSA. The CDR3 bases are TGTGCCAGCAGCCCCAATAGGCCGCCCGGTGAGCAGTTCTTC. It is translated as CASSPNRPPGEQFF.

The V gene is TRBV28, the J gene TRBJ1-5, with TRBD1 as a possible D gene (6 bases). Per germline, CDR1 MDHEN and CDR2 SYDVKM. The V end was cut by 2 bases, the J end by 3 bases, with 26 bases between. The CDR3 is 20 amino acids. This CDR3 is CASSLNLSPTGGYNNQPQHF. CDR3 DNA: TGTGCCAGCAGTTTAAACCTATCCCCCACGGGGGGCTACAACAATCAGCCCCAGCATTTT.

The rearrangement links TRBV4-2 to TRBJ2-3, with 12 nucleotides matching TRBD2. The CDR3 totals 18 residues. Germline CDR1 LGHNA, CDR2 YNFKEQ. V lost 2 bases and J lost 1; bases outside the gene matches: 7. The CDR3 sequence is CASSQKGLAGEGTDTQYF. The CDR3 DNA reads as TGTGCCAGCAGCCAAAAGGGACTAGCGGGTGAGGGCACAGATACGCAGTATTTT.

CDR3 region: CASSPSGFSTQYF. CDR3 DNA: TGTGCCAGCAGCCCGAGCGGGTTCAGTACGCAGTATTTT. This chain connects TRBV28 to TRBJ2-3, with a possible D match to TRBD2 (6 bases). Trimming cost V 6 bases and J 8 bases, with 15 bases left between them. CDR3 length: 13 amino acids. Per germline, CDR1 MDHEN and CDR2 SYDVKM.

The V gene is TRBV11-2, the J gene TRBJ2-2, with D tentatively TRBD1 (5 bases). CDR1 and CDR2 (germline): SGHAT, FQNNGV. The CDR3 sequence is 18 residues long. Deletions cut 5 bases from V and 4 bases from J, with 23 bases between. For the CDR3, the DNA is TGTGCCAGCAGCCACCCGCGACAGCTCCAAGACCCCACCGGGGAGCTGTTTTTT. This encodes CASSHPRQLQDPTGELFF.

CDR3: CASSIQMNTEAFF. CDR3 bases: TGTGCCAGTAGTATCCAGATGAACACTGAAGCTTTCTTT. V gene TRBV19 combines with J gene TRBJ1-1; D gene unclear. Between the trimmed V and J ends, which lost 3 bases and 0 bases, there was a span of 5 bases. The CDR3 consists of 13 residues. Germline CDR1 LNHDA, CDR2 SQIVND (reference sequence).

For the CDR3, the DNA is TGTGCCAGTAGTACCCATCGACAGGGATTACAAGGTTATGGCTACACCTTC. Protein sequence: CASSTHRQGLQGYGYTF. The genes are TRBV19 and TRBJ1-2; 7 bases map to TRBD1. CDR3 length equals 17 residues. Unmatched junction bases numbered 16, after V lost 4 bases and J lost 5 bases. CDR1 and CDR2 from the germline V gene are LNHDA and SQIVND (reference sequence).

CDR3 amino acids: CAWSAGLAEGNEQFF. The CDR3 DNA sequence: TGTGCCTGGAGTGCAGGACTAGCGGAAGGCAATGAGCAGTTCTTC. The chain recombines TRBV30 with TRBJ2-1; 10 bases map to TRBD2. The CDR3 runs to 15 residues. The germline V gene has CDR1 GTSNPN and CDR2 SVGIG (reference sequence). The J segment lost 6 bases and the V segment lost 1 base, leaving 6 bases of the junction unmatched.

The V gene is TRBV10-3, the J gene TRBJ1-1; tentative D call: TRBD1 (5 bases). V shed 8 bases and J shed 3 bases, with 13 bases lying between them. Germline V lookup: CDR1 ENHRY, CDR2 SYGVKD. CDR3 length: 13 amino acids. Written as DNA, the CDR3 is TGTGCCATCGGGGACGGCCGGGACACTGAAGCTTTCTTT. This codes for CAIGDGRDTEAFF.

The chain uses TRBV19 and TRBJ1-1; tentative D call: TRBD1 (5 bases). Per the germline V gene, CDR1 is LNHDA and CDR2 is SQIVND (reference sequence). Trimming removed 1 base at V and 6 bases at J, with 12 bases between. The CDR3 has 14 residues. For the CDR3, the DNA is TGTGCCAGTAGTATAGGGCAGCCGGGACCTGAAGCTTTCTTT. This encodes CASSIGQPGPEAFF. Variable domain in full (rest from reference TRBV19 and TRBJ1-1): DGGITQSPKYLFRKEGQNVTLSCEQNLNHDAMYWYRQDPGQGLRLIYYSQIVNDFQKGDIAEGYSVSREKKESFPLTVTSAQKNPTAFYLCASSIGQPGPEAFFGQGTRLTVV.